One sample yielded the 26 T cell receptor beta chains listed below, sequenced in a study of blood T cell repertoires in COVID-19. Repertoires were generated with immunoSEQ multiplex PCR, while TCRdb's copy carries only in-frame clones and drops some. This sample yields 200,000 to 300,000 clones, of which roughly 81% are seen a single time; around 7.5% belongs to the top ten. The specimen was peripheral blood. The receptor source for this set is a woman of 80 years or more with COVID-19, enrolled during active disease.

A few counts support this clone. The chain couples TRBV9 to TRBJ1-2; a weak D match, TRBD1 (5 bases). The V gene's germline CDR1 is SGDLS and CDR2 YYNGEE. There are 15 residues in the CDR3. Trimming cost V 0 bases and J 3 bases, with 12 bases left between them. This CDR3 reads CASSVVPGGYYGYTF. The DNA for the CDR3 is TGTGCCAGCAGCGTAGTACCCGGGGGATACTATGGCTACACCTTC.

V and J are TRBV5-1 and TRBJ2-2, with 7 bases identical to TRBD2. V lost 1 base to trimming and J lost 8 bases; unmatched junction nucleotides: 8. This CDR3 contains 15 residues. Germline V gene sequence: CDR1 SGHRS, CDR2 YFSETQ. For the CDR3, the DNA is TGCGCCAGCAGCTTGTTCGGTGCGGGAGAAGGGGAGCTGTTTTTT. It translates to CASSLFGAGEGELFF. Based on the CDR3 plus reference TRBV5-1 and TRBJ2-2, the full variable domain is KAGVTQTPRYLIKTRGQQVTLSCSPISGHRSVSWYQQTPGQGLQFLFEYFSETQRNKGNFPGRFSGRQFSNSRSEMNVSTLELGDSALYLCASSLFGAGEGELFFGEGSRLTVL.

This clone was seen more than once but under ten times. The chain is built from TRBV5-6 and TRBJ2-1; a possible D gene is TRBD2 (6 bases). The V end was cut by 5 bases, the J end by 9 bases, with 18 bases between. CDR3 length: 14 amino acids. The germline V gene has CDR1 SGHDT and CDR2 YYEEEE. This CDR3 reads CASSPTTSPGEQFF. DNA for the CDR3: TGTGCCAGCAGTCCCACGACTAGTCCGGGTGAGCAGTTCTTC. Complete variable domain (other parts from reference TRBV5-6 and TRBJ2-1): DAGVTQSPTHLIKTRGQQVTLRCSPKSGHDTVSWYQQALGQGPQFIFQYYEEEERQRGNFPDRFSGHQFPNYSSELNVNALLLGDSALYLCASSPTTSPGEQFFGPGTRLTVL.

This clone has more than one count but fewer than ten. The chain joins TRBV5-1 to TRBJ1-1, with 8 bases identical to TRBD1. This CDR3 has 14 residues. Germline V CDR1 and CDR2: SGHRS, YFSETQ. Unmatched junction bases numbered 5, after V lost 3 bases and J lost 4 bases. The CDR3 loop reads CASSSQGGPTEAFF. DNA for the CDR3: TGCGCCAGCAGCTCACAGGGGGGCCCCACTGAAGCTTTCTTT.

The genes are TRBV12-5 and TRBJ1-1; 10 bases agree with TRBD1. CDR1 is LGHNT and CDR2 is FRNRAP in the germline V gene. With V trimmed by 4 bases and J by 0 bases, 8 bases remained unmatched. The CDR3 consists of 17 residues. The CDR3 reads CASGSRDRGLLNTEAFF. The CDR3 DNA is TGTGCTAGTGGTTCCCGGGACAGGGGACTTCTGAACACTGAAGCTTTCTTT.

The gene calls are TRBV15 and TRBJ1-1; 7 nucleotides align to TRBD1. The CDR3 is made up of 14 amino acids. Germline V gene sequence: CDR1 LNHNV, CDR2 YYDKDF (reference sequence). Germline trimming cut 11 bases from V and 1 base from J; bases unmatched to any gene: 10. CDR3 protein: CASTSGQKNTEAFF. CDR3 coding DNA: TGTGCCTCTACTTCGGGACAGAAGAACACTGAAGCTTTCTTT.

The chain uses TRBV19 and TRBJ1-4; D uncertain. V lost 7 bases, J lost 3 bases, and 9 bases lay in between. The CDR3 extends over 13 amino acids. The germline gives CDR1 LNHDA, CDR2 SQIVND (reference sequence). The CDR3 DNA sequence: TGTGCCAGTATGAGGGCAGCTAATGAAAAACTGTTTTTT. Encoded protein: CASMRAANEKLFF. Using reference TRBV19 and TRBJ1-4 for the parts outside the CDR3, the full variable domain is DGGITQSPKYLFRKEGQNVTLSCEQNLNHDAMYWYRQDPGQGLRLIYYSQIVNDFQKGDIAEGYSVSREKKESFPLTVTSAQKNPTAFYLCASMRAANEKLFFGSGTQLSVL.

The chain has TRBV27 and TRBJ2-4, with a possible D match to TRBD2 (6 bases). V lost 8 bases, J lost 0 bases, and 14 bases lay in between. Germline assignment: CDR1 MNHEY and CDR2 SMNVEV (reference sequence). The CDR3 is 15 amino acids. The CDR3 region has the DNA TGTGCCAGCGGGGCCATGGGGGGAGCCAAAAACATTCAGTACTTC. Translating gives CASGAMGGAKNIQYF.

The gene calls are TRBV30 and TRBJ1-1; 9 bases match TRBD1. Per the germline V gene, CDR1 is GTSNPN and CDR2 is SVGIG (reference sequence). The CDR3 runs 14 residues. Trimming cost V 5 bases and J 8 bases; bases outside gene matches: 12. CDR3 in amino acids: CAWGPGQGIYEAFF. DNA for the CDR3: TGTGCCTGGGGGCCGGGACAGGGAATTTACGAAGCTTTCTTT.

CDR3 residues: CASSFFADKEEKLFF. Here the CDR3 DNA reads TGTGCCAGCAGCTTCTTCGCGGATAAGGAGGAAAAACTGTTTTTT. The chain is built from TRBV7-8 and TRBJ1-4; no reliable D call. The CDR3 is 15 residues long. The V gene lost 3 bases and the J gene lost 8 bases, with 16 bases spanning the gap. Germline loops: CDR1 SGHVS, CDR2 FQNEAQ.

V is TRBV15 and J is TRBJ2-5; no firm D call. The germline V gene encodes CDR1 LNHNV and CDR2 YYDKDF (reference sequence). The V end lost 1 base, the J end lost 2 bases, and 17 bases lay between the germline ends. This CDR3 is 17 amino acids long. CDR3 nucleotides: TGTGCCACCAGCAGAGGGATGGCTTCGAGGTGGCAAGAGACCCAGTACTTC. This sequence encodes CATSRGMASRWQETQYF.

The V gene is TRBV18, the J gene TRBJ1-2; D is ambiguous. The CDR3 spans 11 residues. Germline lookup yields CDR1 KGHSH and CDR2 LQKENI. The germline V and J ends were trimmed by 3 bases and 7 bases, with 6 bases remaining between them. The DNA for the CDR3 is TGTGCCAGCTCACCGGGCAGTGGCTACACCTTC. It specifies CASSPGSGYTF.

In regard to this clone: At one end the junction does not follow the germline gene, possibly because of a read error. CDR3 in amino acids: CASSTPGGGRNRPQHF. CDR3 DNA: TGTGCCAGTAGCACCCCAGGGGGCGGTAGAAATCGGCCCCAGCATTTT. The V gene is TRBV19, the J gene TRBJ1-5; 8 bases are shared with TRBD1. The CDR3 length is 16 residues. CDR1 and CDR2 from the germline V gene are LNHDA and SQIVND (reference sequence).

CDR3 residues: CASSLEAGARNEQFF. The CDR3 region has the DNA TGTGCCAGCAGCTTAGAGGCGGGGGCCCGCAATGAGCAGTTCTTC. This chain uses TRBV7-3 with TRBJ2-1, with D perhaps TRBD2 (7 bases). The germline V gene has CDR1 SGHTA and CDR2 FQGTGA. The CDR3 loop spans 15 amino acids. Trimming left V 2 bases short and J 6 bases short, with 14 bases between. The variable domain in full, with the rest retrieved from reference TRBV7-3 and TRBJ2-1, is GAGVSQTPSNKVTEKGKYVELRCDPISGHTALYWYRQSLGQGPEFLIYFQGTGAADDSGLPNDRFFAVRPEGSVSTLKIQRTERGDSAVYLCASSLEAGARNEQFFGPGTRLTVL.

The V and J genes are TRBV7-8 and TRBJ2-3, with D uncertain. Germline V gives CDR1 SGHVS, CDR2 FQNEAQ. The CDR3 length is 13 residues. The V gene lost 2 bases and the J gene lost 4 bases, with 7 bases spanning the gap. Written as DNA, the CDR3 is TGTGCCAGCAGCTTAAGCCCGGCAGATACGCAGTATTTT. As protein: CASSLSPADTQYF.

This CDR3 is CSVKPNQGNTEAFF. The CDR3 DNA follows: TGCAGCGTCAAACCTAACCAGGGGAACACTGAAGCTTTCTTT. This sequence joins TRBV29-1 and TRBJ1-1; a possible D gene is TRBD1 (5 bases). Germline-derived CDR1 and CDR2 are SQVTM and ANQGSEA. Trimming took off 6 bases at V and 1 base at J, with 15 bases between the two ends. CDR3 length: 14 residues. The full variable domain, its missing parts supplied by reference TRBV29-1 and TRBJ1-1, is SAVISQKPSRDICQRGTSLTIQCQVDSQVTMMFWYRQQPGQSLTLIATANQGSEATYESGFVIDKFPISRPNLTFSTLTVSNMSPEDSSIYLCSVKPNQGNTEAFFGQGTRLTVV.

The J gene is TRBJ2-7, the V gene TRBV11-2; 7 nucleotides agree with TRBD2. The germline CDR1 and CDR2 sequences are SGHAT and FQNNGV. J lost 3 bases, V lost 1 base, and 6 bases had no gene match. CDR3 size: 15 residues. The CDR3 protein is CASSLVAGVNYEQYF. The CDR3, as DNA: TGTGCCAGCAGCTTAGTAGCGGGTGTTAACTACGAGCAGTACTTC.

In this sample, this clone turned up many times. The V call is TRBV6-6, the J call TRBJ1-2; unclear D gene. Looked up from germline, CDR1 is MNHNY and CDR2 is SVGAGI (reference sequence). The CDR3 length is 14 residues. Trimming left V 0 bases short and J 1 base short, with 6 bases between. Written as DNA, the CDR3 is TGTGCCAGCAGTTACTCAGGGAGTAACTATGGCTACACCTTC. This sequence encodes CASSYSGSNYGYTF.

The genes are TRBV6-6 and TRBJ1-2; 7 bases match TRBD1. Per the germline V gene, CDR1 is MNHNY and CDR2 is SVGAGI (reference sequence). The V and J ends lost 0 bases and 2 bases, in that order; junction bases with no gene match: 3. The length of the CDR3 is 15 residues. The CDR3 region has the DNA TGTGCCAGCAGTTACTCGACAGGGTGGAACTATGGCTACACCTTC. Its protein is CASSYSTGWNYGYTF.

This clone was counted only a few times. The chain links TRBV9 to TRBJ1-4; the D is unclear. This CDR3 spans 15 amino acids. With 3 bases removed from V and 3 bases from J, the gap between germline ends came to 12 bases. In germline, CDR1 is SGDLS, CDR2 YYNGEE. Here the CDR3 reads CASSAQYLPNEKLFF. The CDR3 region has the DNA TGTGCCAGCAGCGCCCAGTATCTGCCTAATGAAAAACTGTTTTTT.

In its sample, this clone was seen a few times. The gene calls are TRBV30 and TRBJ1-2; D not certain. V lost 4 bases, J lost 1 base, and 16 bases lay in between. This CDR3 comprises 15 residues. The germline CDR1 and CDR2 sequences are GTSNPN and SVGIG (reference sequence). In nucleotides, the CDR3 is TGTGCCTGGAAAGCCCCGAGGAATTTTAACTATGGCTACACCTTC. It specifies CAWKAPRNFNYGYTF.

This clone was recorded only once. This sequence joins TRBV7-2 and TRBJ1-3, with D possibly being TRBD1 (5 bases). V shed 0 bases and J shed 9 bases, with 9 bases lying between them. Germline-derived CDR1 and CDR2 are SGHTA and FQGNSA. The CDR3 is made up of 13 amino acids. The CDR3 DNA reads TGTGCCAGCAGCTTAGCGCAGGGCACCACCATATATTTT. Amino acid sequence: CASSLAQGTTIYF.

V is TRBV4-2 and J is TRBJ1-4; D remains ambiguous. Trimming pared 4 bases from V and 2 bases from J, leaving 11 bases between. The CDR3 is 15 amino acids. Germline values: CDR1 LGHNA, CDR2 YNFKEQ. The CDR3 DNA is TGTGCCAGCAGCCTGCGTGGGCAGACTAATGAAAAACTGTTTTTT. It translates to CASSLRGQTNEKLFF.

This clone was found a few times. The genes are TRBV6-2 or TRBV6-3 and TRBJ1-2; TRBD1 aligns across 9 bases. J was trimmed by 7 bases and V by 5 bases; bases with no gene match: 11. The CDR3 covers 15 residues. Germline values: CDR1 MNHEY, CDR2 SVGEGT. The CDR3 is CASSEATGGVAGYTF. CDR3 bases: TGTGCCAGCAGTGAGGCCACAGGGGGCGTTGCTGGCTACACCTTC.

The V gene is TRBV7-3, the J gene TRBJ2-1; D is uncertain. There are 15 residues in the CDR3. Per the germline V gene, CDR1 is SGHTA and CDR2 is FQGTGA. The V end lost 5 bases, the J end lost 2 bases, and 13 bases lay between the germline ends. The CDR3 DNA reads as TGTGCCAGCAGCCCACTTGGCGGAGCCTACAATGAGCAGTTCTTC. It encodes CASSPLGGAYNEQFF.

The chain carries TRBV5-1 and TRBJ1-1; D unresolved. Germline assignment: CDR1 SGHRS and CDR2 YFSETQ. V was cut by 0 bases and J by 4 bases, with 4 bases left in between. The CDR3 has 12 residues. The CDR3 DNA is TGCGCCAGCAGCTTGGTGAGCACTGAAGCTTTCTTT. This gives the protein CASSLVSTEAFF.